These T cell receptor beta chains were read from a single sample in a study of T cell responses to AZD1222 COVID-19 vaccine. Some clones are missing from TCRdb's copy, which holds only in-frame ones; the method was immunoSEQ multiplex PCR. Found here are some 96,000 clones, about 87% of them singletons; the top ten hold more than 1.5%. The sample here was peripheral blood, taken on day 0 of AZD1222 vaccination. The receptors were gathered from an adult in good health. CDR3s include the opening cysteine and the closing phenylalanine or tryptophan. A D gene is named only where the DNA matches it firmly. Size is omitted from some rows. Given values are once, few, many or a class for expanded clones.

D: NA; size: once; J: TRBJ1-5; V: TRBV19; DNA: TGTGCCAGTATAGTGGCGTGGGGGAGCAATCAGCCCCAGCATTTT; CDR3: CASIVAWGSNQPQHF
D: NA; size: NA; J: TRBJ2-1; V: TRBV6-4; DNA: TGTGCCAGCAGTGATCAACCTTTTCTGGATGATTACAATGAGCAGTTCTTC; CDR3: CASSDQPFLDDYNEQFF
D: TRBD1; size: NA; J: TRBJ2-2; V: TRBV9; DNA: TGTGCCAGCAGCGCCGAGGCCGGGACAGGGGGCCGGGAGCTGTTTTTT; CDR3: CASSAEAGTGGRELFF
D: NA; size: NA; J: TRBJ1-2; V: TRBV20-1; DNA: TGCAGTGGACCCGCTCGGACGAAGTTC; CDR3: CSGPARTKF
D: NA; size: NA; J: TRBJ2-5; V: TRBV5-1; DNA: TGCGCCAGCAGCTTGTATATGGGGCAAGAGACCCAGTACTTC; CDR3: CASSLYMGQETQYF
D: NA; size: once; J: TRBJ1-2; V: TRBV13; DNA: TGTGCCAGCAGCCTCCGGTTCTATGGCTACACCTTC; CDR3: CASSLRFYGYTF
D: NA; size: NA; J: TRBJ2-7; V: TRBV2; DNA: TGTGCCATCATCAGGGACTTCGCCCCCTACGAGCAGTACTTC; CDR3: CAIIRDFAPYEQYF
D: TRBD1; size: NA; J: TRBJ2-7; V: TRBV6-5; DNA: TGTGCCAGCAGTTACTCCAGGACAGGGGCCTACGAGCAGTACTTC; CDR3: CASSYSRTGAYEQYF
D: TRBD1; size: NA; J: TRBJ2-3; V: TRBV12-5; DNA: TGTGCTAGTGGTTTGGGACCAAAGACAGGGCCCACAGATACGCAGTATTTT; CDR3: CASGLGPKTGPTDTQYF
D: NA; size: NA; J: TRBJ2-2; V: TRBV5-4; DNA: TGTGCCAGCAGCTGGTACAGGGGAGGAAGGACCGGGGAGCTGTTTTTT; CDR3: CASSWYRGGRTGELFF